This T cell receptor beta chain was retrieved from a study of lymphopenia after photon versus proton radiotherapy. With regard to this clone: Its specificity is not known.

Points from the study as a whole: Under photons, naive T cells and diversity fell while effector/memory populations rose. After the lymphocyte nadir, photon-treated repertoires showed oligoclonal expansion, especially of CD8+ Temra cells.

Repertoires were generated with immunoSEQ multiplex PCR, while TCRdb's copy carries only in-frame clones and drops some. The table lists tens of thousands of clones, roughly 90% of them singletons. V shed 5 bases, J shed 0 bases, and the junction held 3 bases outside the gene matches. Germline V lookup: CDR1 MGHDK, CDR2 SYGVNS. The CDR3 loop spans 16 amino acids. Specimen: peripheral blood, collected from a patient treated with photon-based radiotherapy. This TCR derives from a woman aged 65 to 85 with pancreatic cancer. The chain carries TRBV25-1 and TRBJ2-7, with 14 positions matching TRBD2. The CDR3 region has the DNA TGTGCCAGCAGTCCGGGACTAGCGGGAGTCTCCTACGAGCAGTACTTC. This codes for CASSPGLAGVSYEQYF.